The 5 T cell receptor beta chains below were found in one sample sequenced in a study of T cells in Graves' hyperthyroidism and ophthalmopathy. It was RNA transcripts that yielded the amplified TCR beta CDR3 regions. HTBI primers were used for first-round RT-PCR of the TCR CDR3. TCRdb processed the multiplex PCR reads anew with MiXCR; each CDR3 protein has one entry. Of some 720,000 distinct CDR3 sequences detected, less than 20% appear once; the ten largest clones hold roughly 8%. The sequenced material came from blood. These receptors all come from a man aged 18 to 29 with Graves' hyperthyroidism.

The sample holds a few counts of this clonotype. The chain carries TRBV30 and TRBJ2-3, with 12 positions matching TRBD2. The CDR3 contains 16 residues. Losses at the gene ends were 1 base for V and 2 bases for J; bases not matched to a gene: 4. Germline-derived CDR1 and CDR2 are GTSNPN and SVGIG (reference sequence). The CDR3 is CAWSDGLAGNTDTQYF. The DNA for the CDR3 is TGTGCCTGGAGTGACGGACTAGCGGGGAACACAGATACGCAGTATTTT.

The rearrangement joins TRBV10-3 to TRBJ2-5, with D perhaps matching TRBD1 (5 bases). CDR1 ENHRY and CDR2 SYGVKD come from the germline V gene. The CDR3 is 14 residues long. Trimming left V 8 bases short and J 1 base short, with 14 bases between. This CDR3 reads CAIGGAGSQETQYF. Written as DNA, the CDR3 is TGTGCCATCGGTGGGGCTGGCAGCCAAGAGACCCAGTACTTC.

The chain links TRBV4-1 to TRBJ2-7; D gene uncertain. The germline CDR1 and CDR2 sequences are MGHRA and YSYEKL. The CDR3 consists of 13 residues. Trimming removed 1 base at V and 2 bases at J, with 6 bases between. The CDR3: CASSQAVTYEQYF. The CDR3 DNA reads TGCGCCAGCAGCCAAGCGGTTACCTACGAGCAGTACTTC.

This clonotype was picked up many times. The rearrangement joins TRBV6-6 to TRBJ2-5; no clear D. The CDR3 consists of 14 residues. V was clipped by 2 bases and J by 4 bases, with 11 bases between them. Germline values: CDR1 MNHNY, CDR2 SVGAGI (reference sequence). The CDR3 region has the DNA TGTGCCAGCAGTTACCCCAGCGAACGAGAGACCCAGTACTTC. Its translation: CASSYPSERETQYF.

The V and J genes are TRBV7-2 and TRBJ2-1; the match to TRBD2 covers 7 bases. Trimming at V came to 5 bases and at J to 0 bases, leaving 4 bases not matched to a gene. Germline CDR1 SGHTA, CDR2 FQGNSA. The CDR3 runs to 15 residues. The CDR3 is CASSLSGLSYNEQFF. In nucleotides, the CDR3 is TGTGCCAGCAGCCTTAGCGGGCTCTCCTACAATGAGCAGTTCTTC.